A single sample gave rise to the 20 T cell receptor beta chains below, sequenced in a study of CD8+ T cells in alopecia areata. Treatment specified: oral pan-JAK inhibitor, 5-10 mg twice daily. Following extraction, RNA underwent reverse transcription to cDNA, which served as the sequencing template. Method: immunoSEQ multiplex PCR; TCRdb's copy keeps in-frame clones and lacks some. The table has about 190,000 clones, roughly 60% seen once. The sequencing used CD4+ T cells sorted from blood, collected at week 24, from a patient treated with tofacitinib. These TCRs come from a human donor with alopecia areata.

This sequence joins TRBV30 and TRBJ2-7; no clear D gene. V shed 4 bases and J shed 2 bases, with 9 bases lying between them. The germline gives CDR1 GTSNPN, CDR2 SVGIG (reference sequence). This CDR3 has 12 residues. The CDR3 nucleotides are TGTGCCTGGAATGAAGGGACCTACGAGCAGTACTTC. Translated, it gives CAWNEGTYEQYF.

V and J are TRBV6-1 and TRBJ2-7; 8 positions agree with TRBD1. Losses at the gene ends were 0 bases for V and 5 bases for J; bases not matched to a gene: 0. The CDR3 is 13 residues long. Germline CDR1 reads MNHNS; CDR2 reads SASEGT. In DNA form, the CDR3 reads TGTGCCAGCAGTGAAGCGGACAGGGACGAGCAGTACTTC. Protein product: CASSEADRDEQYF.

The genes are TRBV6-5 and TRBJ2-2; 9 bases match TRBD1. Germline loops: CDR1 MNHEY, CDR2 SVGAGI. V lost 7 bases, J lost 2 bases, and 5 bases stayed unmatched. The CDR3 totals 15 residues. The CDR3 DNA sequence: TGTGCCAGCAATCCGACAGGGGGAAACACCGGGGAGCTGTTTTTT. Residues: CASNPTGGNTGELFF.

The gene calls are TRBV9 and TRBJ1-6, with TRBD1 identical over 7 bases. The CDR3 extends over 15 amino acids. Germline trimming cut 3 bases from V and 8 bases from J; bases unmatched to any gene: 8. CDR1 is SGDLS, CDR2 YYNGEE, per germline. The CDR3 here is CASSAGTATDSPLHF. CDR3 sequence (DNA): TGTGCCAGCAGCGCGGGGACAGCCACGGATTCACCCCTCCACTTT. Together with reference TRBV9 and TRBJ1-6, the CDR3 gives the full variable domain: DSGVTQTPKHLITATGQRVTLRCSPRSGDLSVYWYQQSLDQGLQFLIQYYNGEERAKGNILERFSAQQFPDLHSELNLSSLELGDSALYFCASSAGTATDSPLHFGNGTRLTVT.

V and J are TRBV5-1 and TRBJ1-4; 11 bases map to TRBD1. The CDR3 covers 14 residues. J was trimmed by 6 bases and V by 4 bases; bases with no gene match: 2. CDR1 and CDR2 (germline): SGHRS, YFSETQ. The CDR3 loop reads CASSRTGGDEKLFF. CDR3 coding DNA: TGCGCCAGCAGCAGGACAGGGGGCGATGAAAAACTGTTTTTT.

This chain connects TRBV15 to TRBJ1-6; D gene uncertain. The CDR3 sequence is 14 residues long. The V and J ends lost 0 bases and 7 bases respectively, with 7 bases between them. Germline V lookup: CDR1 LNHNV, CDR2 YYDKDF (reference sequence). The CDR3 bases are TGTGCCACCAGCAGAGATGGCAGAAATTCACCCCTCCACTTT. Translating it yields CATSRDGRNSPLHF.

This clone was seen just once. This clone may be a read error of a much larger clone one base away. The chain couples TRBV28 to TRBJ1-1; D gene unclear. V lost 6 bases to trimming and J lost 3 bases, with 5 bases between them. The length of the CDR3 is 11 residues. Germline V gene lookup returns CDR1 MDHEN and CDR2 SYDVKM. The CDR3 spells CASSRDTEAFF. In DNA form, the CDR3 reads TGTGCCAGCAGCCGTGACACTGAAGCTTTCTTT.

Remarks on this clone: Its ends do not fully match the called genes, so a read error is possible. The rearrangement links TRBV7-9 to TRBJ2-4; D is unresolved. The CDR3 spans 12 residues. Germline values: CDR1 SEHNR, CDR2 FQNEAQ (reference sequence). The chain's CDR3 is CASSFIGNIQYF. CDR3 in DNA: TGTGCTAGCAGCTTCATTGGTAACATTCAGTACTTC. The whole variable domain, filled in from reference TRBV7-9 and TRBJ2-4, reads DTGVSQNPRHKITKRGQNVTFRCDPISEHNRLYWYRQTLGQGPEFLTYFQNEAQLEKSRLLSDRFSAERPKGSFSTLEIQRTEQGDSAMYLCASSFIGNIQYFGAGTRLSVL.

This sequence joins TRBV30 and TRBJ2-2, with D hard to call. Germline V gene sequence: CDR1 GTSNPN, CDR2 SVGIG (reference sequence). V lost 0 bases and J lost 4, with 6 bases in between. This CDR3 contains 13 residues. CDR3 coding DNA: TGTGCCTGGAGTGTACGACCCACCGGGGAGCTGTTTTTT. This encodes CAWSVRPTGELFF.

The rearrangement uses TRBV30 and TRBJ1-1; D is possibly TRBD1 (5 bases). The V end was cut by 4 bases, the J end by 1 base, with 10 bases between. This CDR3 contains 13 residues. Germline assignment: CDR1 GTSNPN and CDR2 SVGIG (reference sequence). The CDR3 protein is CAWNQGTNTEAFF. The CDR3 DNA reads as TGTGCCTGGAACCAGGGCACGAACACTGAAGCTTTCTTT.

V and J are TRBV5-1 and TRBJ1-1, with 8 bases aligning to TRBD1. Germline CDR1 and CDR2: SGHRS and YFSETQ. V was clipped by 4 bases and J by 3 bases; unmatched bases: 2. The CDR3 spans 13 residues. This CDR3 is CASSTTGDTEAFF. CDR3 DNA: TGCGCCAGCAGCACGACAGGGGACACTGAAGCTTTCTTT.

The table lists this clone with a few counts. The chain has TRBV5-1 and TRBJ2-6; D gene ambiguous. CDR1 and CDR2 (germline): SGHRS, YFSETQ. Trimming removed 7 bases at V and 4 bases at J, with 12 bases between. The CDR3 has 14 amino acids. As DNA, the CDR3 is TGCGCCAGCGCCCCCGATGGCGGGGCCAACGTCCTGACTTTC. This gives the protein CASAPDGGANVLTF.

The chain is built from TRBV10-3 and TRBJ2-3, with D uncertain. Germline V gene sequence: CDR1 ENHRY, CDR2 SYGVKD. V gave up 3 bases and J gave up 4 bases, with 8 bases separating them. The length of the CDR3 is 13 residues. DNA for the CDR3: TGTGCCATCAGTGATGGGGTCGCAGATACGCAGTATTTT. This codes for CAISDGVADTQYF.

The gene calls are TRBV27 and TRBJ2-7, with TRBD1 matching over 7 bases. Germline V lookup: CDR1 MNHEY, CDR2 SMNVEV (reference sequence). CDR3 size: 13 residues. Unmatched junction bases numbered 1, after V lost 5 bases and J lost 0 bases. The CDR3 spells CASSRQGSYEQYF. The CDR3 DNA reads as TGTGCCAGCAGTCGACAGGGCTCCTACGAGCAGTACTTC.

The chain combines TRBV7-8 with TRBJ1-2; 7 nucleotides match TRBD1. Germline assignment: CDR1 SGHVS and CDR2 FQNEAQ. V gave up 0 bases and J gave up 7 bases; unmatched junction bases: 2. CDR3 length: 13 amino acids. The CDR3 here is CASSLADRAGYTF. As DNA, the CDR3 is TGTGCCAGCAGCTTAGCCGACAGGGCTGGCTACACCTTC.

The J gene is TRBJ2-5, the V gene TRBV5-1, with 13 bases lining up with TRBD2. The germline CDR1 and CDR2 sequences are SGHRS and YFSETQ. CDR3 length: 16 amino acids. Germline trimming cut 4 bases from V and 2 bases from J; bases unmatched to any gene: 5. The chain's CDR3 is CASSKGLAGVQETQYF. For the CDR3, the DNA is TGCGCCAGCAGCAAAGGACTAGCGGGGGTACAAGAGACCCAGTACTTC.

The chain recombines TRBV5-1 with TRBJ2-5, with D perhaps matching TRBD2 (6 bases). In germline, CDR1 is SGHRS, CDR2 YFSETQ. The CDR3 has 15 amino acids. V shed 5 bases and J shed 2 bases, with 16 bases lying between them. The CDR3 here is CASRGPGTLQETQYF. CDR3 coding DNA: TGCGCCAGCAGGGGGCCGGGGACTTTACAAGAGACCCAGTACTTC.

The V gene is TRBV6-5, the J gene TRBJ1-1; D remains unclear. CDR3 length: 13 residues. The V end lost 7 bases, the J end lost 1 base, and 10 bases lay between the germline ends. The germline gives CDR1 MNHEY, CDR2 SVGAGI. CDR3 in amino acids: CASKLGGNTEAFF. CDR3 bases: TGTGCCAGCAAATTAGGAGGGAACACTGAAGCTTTCTTT.

This clone appeared once. Additional DNA sequences in this sample encode the identical CDR3. The chain employs TRBV30 and TRBJ1-1; no clear D gene. CDR3 size: 14 residues. Trimming cost V 0 bases and J 0 bases, with 8 bases left between them. Looked up from germline, CDR1 is GTSNPN and CDR2 is SVGIG (reference sequence). The CDR3 nucleotides are TGTGCCTGGAGTGTAGGTCAGCTGAACACTGAAGCTTTCTTT. Encoded protein: CAWSVGQLNTEAFF.

The chain combines TRBV15 with TRBJ1-2, with 11 bases lining up with TRBD1. Per the germline V gene, CDR1 is LNHNV and CDR2 is YYDKDF (reference sequence). With 6 bases clipped from V and 2 bases from J, the junction kept 8 bases outside the gene matches. The CDR3 contains 16 residues. CDR3 loop: CATRIGQGAINYGYTF. Here the CDR3 DNA reads TGTGCCACCAGGATTGGACAGGGGGCGATAAACTATGGCTACACCTTC.